A few counts support the clone carrying this TCR beta chain. Its matching antigen is unknown. These data come from a study of cytomegalovirus exposure and HLA in healthy donors. Findings of the study overall: Several of the most significant clusters appeared linked to common viral pathogens, based on a later analysis. Some V segments, including TRBV6-2 and TRBV6-3, were excluded as indistinguishable. Most CMV-associated TCR beta chains appeared HLA-restricted in a later analysis. Cytomegalovirus association was listed for 164 TCR beta chains.

This PCR relied on a set of 60 Vbeta primers and 13 Jbeta primers. TCRdb keeps only in-frame clones here, not all; method: immunoSEQ multiplex PCR. The sample contains 200,000 to 250,000 clones, approximately 81% of which appear only once. Deletions cut 0 bases from V and 5 bases from J, with 17 bases between. Germline V gene lookup returns CDR1 SGHDT and CDR2 YYEEEE. This CDR3 is 16 amino acids long. This clonotype originated in an older woman in good health and CMV-seropositive. The chain links TRBV5-6 to TRBJ1-2, with D possibly matching TRBD1 (5 bases). The sequenced sample was PBMCs. The CDR3 protein is CASSLVLRERQYGYTF. As DNA, the CDR3 is TGTGCCAGCAGCTTGGTTCTGCGGGAGAGACAGTATGGCTACACCTTC.